This T cell receptor (beta chain) is from a study of T cells in tuberculosis listed by TCRdb under 2018. A note on the overall study: To characterize T cells specific for the mycobacterial lipid antigen glucose monomycolate (GMM), the study used CD1B tetramers together with high-throughput TCR immunosequencing. A South African clinical cohort compared IGRA-negative adolescents, IGRA-positive adolescents with latent tuberculosis and adults with active tuberculosis, about ten per group. PBMC from patients with active tuberculosis were archived either before the start of standard anti-tuberculosis treatment or within 7 days of starting that treatment. Findings and caveats that apply to the study as a whole: Compared with IGRA-negative controls, TCR-alpha repertoires from active tuberculosis had smaller mean NN-distances to GMM-specific TCRs, which suggests that these TCRs underwent clonal expansion. With the diverse GMM-specific repertoire as input, a classifier achieved roughly 87% accuracy (AUROC around 0.88), whereas GEM motif frequencies as input gave roughly 70% accuracy. The smaller NN-distances were partly driven by shorter CDR3-alpha lengths in active tuberculosis patients, and the difference for TCR-beta did not reach statistical significance. Clinical samples were chosen by availability of cryopreserved specimens, and active tuberculosis cases were adults while controls were adolescents.

The immunoSEQ multiplex PCR assay was used to generate TCR libraries, with TCR-beta and/or TCR-alpha/delta assays applied to each sample. Amplified TCR libraries were sequenced on the Illumina high-throughput platform. From the authors' description of their analysis: Clustering and dimensionality reduction were performed using pairwise TCRdist distances among GMM-specific receptors from ex vivo sorted or in vitro expanded T cells. The score assigned to each clinical repertoire was mean NN-distance, meaning the average TCRdist to the nearest 10% of tetramer-positive reference sequences. GEM TCR motif frequency was calculated as the fraction of unique TCRs that matched known GEM sequences in V/J usage and CDR3 length. Active tuberculosis was classified by linear discriminant analysis with leave-one-out cross-validation, implemented in scikit-learn. Held by TCRdb, this immuneACCESS table contains in-frame sequences only and omits some clones. Under half of the omission traces to an unresolved V gene where checked; the cause of the rest is unknown. V and J calls and clone size follow that table, whereas D and trimming were derived from the DNA. For this sample there are around 40,000 clones; approximately 93% appear just once. More than 4% of the sample is held by the ten biggest clonotypes.

Trimming takes 0 bases from V and 7 bases from J, and the germline ends sit 11 bases apart. Measured from the cysteine to the phenylalanine, the CDR3 is 14 residues long. Only the CDR3 region is kept as DNA, spanning 42 bases read in frame from base 1. The germline V gene gives CDR1 as SNHLY and CDR2 as FYNNEI. Comments on this clone: Its antigen is not yet known. Base quality data are lacking; no much larger clone is found one base away.

The sample's time point, from its label and the paper: new active TB diagnosis, blood taken before or within 7 days of starting treatment. The active tuberculosis patients were newly diagnosed, HIV-seronegative South African adults aged 18 years or older. Confirmation of active tuberculosis was obtained by positive sputum smear microscopy and/or positive M. tuberculosis culture. Immunosequencing was performed on unsorted cryopreserved PBMC, with roughly 100,000 T cells per clinical donor covered on average. The receptor comes from an adult with tuberculosis. The material was PBMCs, obtained at tuberculosis diagnosis. The chain was built from TRBV2 and TRBJ2-3, with the D gene uncertain. The DNA sequence reads TGTGCCAGCAGTGAAGCCCTCCCGGTCTATACGCAGTATTTT. This translates into CASSEALPVYTQYF. The full variable domain, with segments outside the CDR3 supplied by the reference TRBV2 and TRBJ2-3 proteins, appears as EPEVTQTPSHQVTQMGQEVILRCVPISNHLYFYWYRQILGQKVEFLVSFYNNEISEKSEIFDDQFSVERPDGSNFTLKIRSTKLEDSAMYFCASSEALPVYTQYFGPGTRLTVL.